A selection of T cell receptor beta chains follows, all from one sample in a study of blood T cell repertoires in COVID-19. Only in-frame clones appear in the TCRdb table, and some are missing; sequencing was by immunoSEQ multiplex PCR. The data hold about 220,000 clones, with 84% observed a single time. What was sequenced was peripheral blood. The receptors stem from a woman in her fifties or sixties who had recovered from COVID-19. CDR3s include the opening cysteine and the closing phenylalanine or tryptophan. The order of the fields is D gene, V gene, CDR3 protein. D genes are given only for firm matches.

D gene: .
V gene: TRBV2
CDR3 protein: CVSSGSEDSQEETQYF

D gene: TRBD1
V gene: TRBV2
CDR3 protein: CASSPARGPFLNTEAFF

D gene: .
V gene: TRBV7-4
CDR3 protein: CASSIDRGARGNQPQHF

D gene: .
V gene: TRBV30
CDR3 protein: CAWTMGGAITDTQYF

D gene: TRBD1
V gene: TRBV6-4
CDR3 protein: CASSSRQGNTQYF

D gene: TRBD1
V gene: TRBV3-1/TRBV3-2
CDR3 protein: CASSQGNRGPNQPQHF

D gene: .
V gene: TRBV7-2
CDR3 protein: CASSLAYSTDTQYF

D gene: TRBD1
V gene: TRBV10-3
CDR3 protein: CAISESTGGGYEQYF

D gene: TRBD1
V gene: TRBV19
CDR3 protein: CASRREDRGYTEAFF

D gene: TRBD2
V gene: TRBV7-9
CDR3 protein: CASSPHTSGGSVEQYF

D gene: TRBD1
V gene: TRBV2
CDR3 protein: CASTGQGNYEQYF